Ten or more counts support the clone carrying this T cell receptor (beta chain). TCRdb reprocessed the PCR reads with MiXCR, giving one entry per CDR3 protein. The profile shows about 76,000 distinct CDR3 sequences, under 65% of them singletons. This sample stems from a study of CDR3 diversity in severe acne. Trimming shortened V by 4 bases and J by 0 bases, and 10 bases separated the two germline ends. The CDR3 totals 15 residues. Germline-derived CDR1 and CDR2 are MGHRA and YSYEKL. The clonotype originates from a male donor in good health, without acne. The sequenced sample consisted of blood. The chain uses TRBV4-1 and TRBJ1-5; no definite D call. CDR3 coding DNA: TGCGCCAGCAGCCCGGTGGATTATAGCAATCAGCCCCAGCATTTT. As protein: CASSPVDYSNQPQHF.